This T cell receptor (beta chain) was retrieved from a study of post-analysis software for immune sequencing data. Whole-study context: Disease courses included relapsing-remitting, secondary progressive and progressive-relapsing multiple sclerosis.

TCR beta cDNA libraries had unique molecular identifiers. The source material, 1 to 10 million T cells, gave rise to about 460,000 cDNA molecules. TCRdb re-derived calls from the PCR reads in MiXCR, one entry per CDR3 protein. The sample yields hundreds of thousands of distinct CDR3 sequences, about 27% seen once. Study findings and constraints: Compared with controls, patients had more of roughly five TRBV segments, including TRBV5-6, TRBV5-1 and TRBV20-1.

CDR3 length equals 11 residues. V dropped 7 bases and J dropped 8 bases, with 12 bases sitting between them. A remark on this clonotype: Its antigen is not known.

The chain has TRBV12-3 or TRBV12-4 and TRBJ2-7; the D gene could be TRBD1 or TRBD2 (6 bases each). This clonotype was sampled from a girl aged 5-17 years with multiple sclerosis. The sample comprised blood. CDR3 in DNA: TGTGCCAGCAAGGGGGGAGTCAAGCAGTACTTC. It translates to CASKGGVKQYF.